These 23 T cell receptor beta chains were sequenced from one sample in a study of shared clonotypes between healthy human individuals. Naive CD8 cells comprised CD45RO-negative, CCR7-positively selected cells, excluding terminally differentiated effector memory CD45RA+ cells. Assay: immunoSEQ multiplex PCR; the TCRdb copy retains only in-frame clones and omits some. The table records nearly 600,000 clones, around 95% of them present only once. The material sequenced was naive CD8+ T cells sorted from blood. The receptor set was obtained from a woman aged 25 to 45 in good health.

This clone was detected many times. This chain's CDR3 is CSAPDRNEQFF. The CDR3 bases are TGCAGTGCCCCCGACAGAAATGAGCAGTTCTTC. V usage is TRBV20-1 and J usage is TRBJ2-1; weak D call: TRBD1 (5 bases). Deletions cut 6 bases from V and 7 bases from J, with 10 bases between. The CDR3 runs 11 residues. CDR1 is DFQATT, CDR2 SNEGSKA, per germline (reference sequence).

The chain uses TRBV15 and TRBJ2-7, with D perhaps matching TRBD1 (6 bases). The CDR3 contains 17 residues. V gave up 1 base and J gave up 6 bases, with 22 bases separating them. CDR1 is LNHNV and CDR2 is YYDKDF in the germline V gene (reference sequence). This CDR3 reads CATSRGDSGTRGFEQYF. The CDR3 bases are TGTGCCACCAGCAGAGGAGATTCCGGGACAAGGGGCTTCGAGCAGTACTTC.

The rearrangement joins TRBV27 to TRBJ2-1, with D hard to call. Between the trimmed V and J ends, which lost 4 bases and 6 bases, there was a span of 7 bases. Germline V gene data show CDR1 as MNHEY and CDR2 as SMNVEV (reference sequence). This CDR3 has 12 amino acids. CDR3 residues: CASSSGANEQFF. The CDR3, as DNA: TGTGCCAGCAGTTCGGGCGCCAATGAGCAGTTCTTC.

In DNA, the CDR3 is TGTGCCAGTAGTTGGGGATCTTCTGGAAACACCATATATTTT. Translation gives CASSWGSSGNTIYF. This chain uses TRBV19 with TRBJ1-3; no definite D call. V lost 5 bases, J lost 1 base, and 9 bases lay in between. Per germline, CDR1 LNHDA and CDR2 SQIVND (reference sequence). This CDR3 is built from 14 residues.

V usage is TRBV9 and J usage is TRBJ2-1; no clear D gene. There are 14 residues in the CDR3. Germline loops: CDR1 SGDLS, CDR2 YYNGEE. With 0 bases removed from V and 2 bases from J, the gap between germline ends came to 6 bases. The CDR3 loop is CASSVDETYNEQFF. CDR3 DNA: TGTGCCAGCAGCGTAGATGAAACCTACAATGAGCAGTTCTTC. The full variable domain, with the rest looked up from reference TRBV9 and TRBJ2-1, is DSGVTQTPKHLITATGQRVTLRCSPRSGDLSVYWYQQSLDQGLQFLIQYYNGEERAKGNILERFSAQQFPDLHSELNLSSLELGDSALYFCASSVDETYNEQFFGPGTRLTVL.

The V and J genes are TRBV11-2 and TRBJ2-3; 8 bases line up with TRBD2. Germline V gives CDR1 SGHAT, CDR2 FQNNGV. The CDR3 contains 16 residues. J was trimmed by 2 bases and V by 2 bases; bases with no gene match: 6. The CDR3 protein is CASSLLAGIITDTQYF. CDR3 nucleotides: TGTGCCAGCAGCTTACTAGCGGGCATAATCACAGATACGCAGTATTTT. The full variable domain, rest sourced from reference TRBV11-2 and TRBJ2-3, is EAGVAQSPRYKIIEKRQSVAFWCNPISGHATLYWYQQILGQGPKLLIQFQNNGVVDDSQLPKDRFSAERLKGVDSTLKIQPAKLEDSAVYLCASSLLAGIITDTQYFGPGTRLTVL.

The chain has TRBV5-6 and TRBJ2-7; perhaps TRBD2 as D (5 bases). The CDR3 spans 14 residues. V was shortened by 0 bases and J by 2 bases, with 9 bases between the two germline ends. The V gene's germline CDR1 is SGHDT and CDR2 YYEEEE. The DNA of the CDR3 is TGTGCCAGCAGCTTGGCAGCGGATGCCTACGAGCAGTACTTC. Its protein is CASSLAADAYEQYF.

The rearrangement uses TRBV5-1 and TRBJ2-1; no reliable D call. The CDR3 runs 12 residues. Trimming took off 0 bases at V and 9 bases at J, with 7 bases between the two ends. Germline CDR1 is SGHRS and CDR2 is YFSETQ. As DNA, the CDR3 is TGCGCCAGCAGCTTGGCAGGTATTGAGCAGTTCTTC. It specifies CASSLAGIEQFF.

The chain is built from TRBV28 and TRBJ2-7, with unresolved D. Trimming shortened V by 5 bases and J by 0 bases, and 14 bases separated the two germline ends. The CDR3 extends over 15 amino acids. The germline V gene encodes CDR1 MDHEN and CDR2 SYDVKM. The CDR3 is CASSPSGSSSYEQYF. The CDR3 region has the DNA TGTGCCAGCAGTCCCTCGGGTTCGAGCTCCTACGAGCAGTACTTC.

This chain joins TRBV29-1 and TRBJ2-5; the match to TRBD1 covers 10 bases. The J call is doubtful: the DNA matches TRBJ2-7 better. CDR1 and CDR2 (germline): SQVTM, ANQGSEA. This CDR3 is 15 amino acids long. CDR3 loop: CSVEQTGTGDYEQYF. The CDR3 nucleotides read TGCAGCGTTGAACAGACCGGGACAGGGGATTACGAGCAGTACTTC.

This chain connects TRBV2 to TRBJ2-7; D tentatively reads TRBD1 or TRBD2 (5 bases each). CDR1 is SNHLY, CDR2 FYNNEI, per germline. Trimming shortened V by 7 bases and J by 3 bases, and 16 bases separated the two germline ends. This CDR3 has 14 amino acids. This CDR3 is CASIRDPPYYEQYF. CDR3 coding DNA: TGTGCCAGCATCCGGGACCCACCATACTACGAGCAGTACTTC.

The chain uses TRBV5-1 and TRBJ2-7; D remains ambiguous. The CDR3 spans 15 residues. The V gene lost 1 base and the J gene lost 0 bases, with 11 bases spanning the gap. Germline loops: CDR1 SGHRS, CDR2 YFSETQ. For the CDR3, the DNA is TGCGCCAGCAGCTTGAGGACCTATAGCTCCTACGAGCAGTACTTC. Protein sequence: CASSLRTYSSYEQYF.

The CDR3 bases are TGTGCCAGCAGTGACGGGGGGGCTGGGGCCAACGTCCTGACTTTC. It encodes CASSDGGAGANVLTF. The rearrangement uses TRBV25-1 and TRBJ2-6; TRBD2 matches 8 bases. The CDR3 is 15 amino acids. Trimming took 3 bases from V and 2 from J; bases not matched to a gene: 0. CDR1 is MGHDK and CDR2 is SYGVNS in the germline V gene.

This chain connects TRBV19 to TRBJ1-2; D is possibly TRBD1 (5 bases). The CDR3 consists of 17 residues. V shed 6 bases and J shed 0 bases, with 20 bases lying between them. CDR1 LNHDA and CDR2 SQIVND come from the germline V gene (reference sequence). CDR3 sequence: CASSVDFGGLANYGYTF. CDR3 DNA sequence: TGTGCCAGTAGCGTCGACTTCGGGGGACTAGCTAACTATGGCTACACCTTC.

Concerning this clone itself: The same CDR3 also results from other DNA sequences found in this sample. The CDR3 protein is CASSGGYEQYF. CDR3 in DNA: TGTGCCAGCAGTGGGGGTTACGAGCAGTACTTC. This chain uses TRBV28 with TRBJ2-7; D may be TRBD1 or TRBD2 (5 bases each). V was shortened by 5 bases and J by 4 bases, with 6 bases between the two germline ends. Germline-derived CDR1 and CDR2 are MDHEN and SYDVKM. This CDR3 region has 11 residues.

This chain connects TRBV5-8 to TRBJ2-1, with D perhaps assigned TRBD1 or TRBD2 (5 bases each). This CDR3 has 15 amino acids. Looked up from germline, CDR1 is SGHTS and CDR2 is YDEGEE. V was shortened by 6 bases and J by 2 bases, with 15 bases between the two germline ends. The CDR3 coding sequence is TGTGCCAGCAACATTGGGGGTCTGACCTACAATGAGCAGTTCTTC. The encoded protein is CASNIGGLTYNEQFF.

The rearrangement uses TRBV5-1 and TRBJ1-3; 8 bases fit TRBD1. With 4 bases clipped from V and 0 bases from J, the junction kept 6 bases outside the gene matches. The CDR3 consists of 16 residues. CDR1 and CDR2 from the germline V gene are SGHRS and YFSETQ. The CDR3 DNA sequence: TGCGCCAGCAGCGGCTCAGGGGGCCGCTCTGGAAACACCATATATTTT. Translated: CASSGSGGRSGNTIYF. Looking up the rest from reference TRBV5-1 and TRBJ1-3 gives the full variable domain: KAGVTQTPRYLIKTRGQQVTLSCSPISGHRSVSWYQQTPGQGLQFLFEYFSETQRNKGNFPGRFSGRQFSNSRSEMNVSTLELGDSALYLCASSGSGGRSGNTIYFGEGSWLTVV.

The J gene is TRBJ2-1, the V gene TRBV27; D perhaps matches TRBD1 (5 bases). V was shortened by 8 bases and J by 4 bases, with 9 bases between the two germline ends. Germline V gene sequence: CDR1 MNHEY, CDR2 SMNVEV (reference sequence). The CDR3 runs 12 residues. The CDR3 DNA is TGTGCCAGCTGGGGCGGATACAATGAGCAGTTCTTC. Translated, it gives CASWGGYNEQFF.

The V call is TRBV19, the J call TRBJ2-3, with D perhaps matching TRBD2 (5 bases). V was clipped by 6 bases and J by 2 bases, with 9 bases between them. The CDR3 covers 13 residues. Germline V gene sequence: CDR1 LNHDA, CDR2 SQIVND (reference sequence). CDR3 in amino acids: CASSLAFTDTQYF. The CDR3 DNA is TGTGCCAGTAGCCTAGCCTTCACAGATACGCAGTATTTT.

The rearrangement uses TRBV7-8 and TRBJ2-1; D is unresolved. Germline assignment: CDR1 SGHVS and CDR2 FQNEAQ. V lost 5 bases and J 6 bases, leaving 11 bases between the germline ends. The CDR3 loop spans 13 amino acids. The CDR3: CASSPESFNEQFF. The DNA of the CDR3 is TGTGCCAGCAGCCCTGAATCGTTCAATGAGCAGTTCTTC.

The chain carries TRBV7-9 and TRBJ2-5; no clear D gene. The end of the DNA is better explained by TRBJ2-7, so the J call may be wrong. The CDR3 totals 13 residues. Per the germline V gene, CDR1 is SEHNR and CDR2 is FQNEAQ (reference sequence). The CDR3 protein is CASSRWSSYEQYF. CDR3 DNA: TGTGCCAGCAGCCGATGGAGCTCCTACGAGCAGTACTTC.

The rearrangement joins TRBV19 to TRBJ2-7; TRBD1 matches 9 bases. The junction had 9 bases not matched to a gene; V was cut back by 6 bases and J by 3 bases. The CDR3 length is 15 residues. CDR1 is LNHDA and CDR2 is SQIVND in the germline V gene (reference sequence). The CDR3 here is CASSPGRDRVYEQYF. The CDR3 bases are TGTGCCAGTAGCCCTGGCCGGGACAGGGTCTACGAGCAGTACTTC. Combining the CDR3 with reference TRBV19 and TRBJ2-7 gives the whole variable domain DGGITQSPKYLFRKEGQNVTLSCEQNLNHDAMYWYRQDPGQGLRLIYYSQIVNDFQKGDIAEGYSVSREKKESFPLTVTSAQKNPTAFYLCASSPGRDRVYEQYFGPGTRLTVT.

The chain recombines TRBV2 with TRBJ1-2; D not certain. Trimming left V 0 bases short and J 4 bases short, with 21 bases between. CDR1 SNHLY and CDR2 FYNNEI come from the germline V gene. There are 18 residues in the CDR3. CDR3 amino acids: CASSEAHPKMANVYGYTF. The CDR3 bases are TGTGCCAGCAGTGAAGCACACCCCAAAATGGCGAACGTCTATGGCTACACCTTC.